This T cell receptor (beta chain) comes out of a study of cytomegalovirus exposure and HLA in healthy donors. Study summary: Earlier, some 180 million T cells were analyzed, and approximately 110 million unique TCR beta sequences were found among them.

The study's findings and limits: For most subjects, TCR beta sequences were reported to predict HLA-A and HLA-B alleles with accuracy.

The PCR used 60 Vbeta and 13 Jbeta primers. Sequenced by immunoSEQ multiplex PCR; TCRdb stores in-frame clones only, minus some. Here the sample spans about 150,000 clones, 76% being singletons. With respect to this clone: Antigen unknown.

Source material: PBMCs. This receptor was obtained from a male donor in good health and CMV-seronegative.

CDR3 bases: TGCGCCAGCAGCTTCGGGGGCGGGGGATCGACGCTATCTGGGGCCAACGTCCTGACTTTC. It yields the protein CASSFGGGGSTLSGANVLTF. This chain joins TRBV5-1 and TRBJ2-6; perhaps TRBD2 as D (7 bases). The CDR3 is 20 amino acids. CDR1 and CDR2 (germline): SGHRS, YFSETQ. V lost 2 bases and J lost 1, with 22 bases in between.